Sequencing of this TCR beta chain was carried out in a study of cytomegalovirus exposure and HLA in healthy donors. Germline CDR1 is MNHEY and CDR2 is SVGAGI. V lost 5 bases and J lost 2, with 15 bases in between. CDR3 size: 15 residues. Vbeta (60) and Jbeta (13) primers were used in the PCR. The data were produced by immunoSEQ multiplex PCR, yet TCRdb's version contains in-frame clones alone and is incomplete. The sample holds about 130,000 clones, 60% to 85% seen once. The rearrangement joins TRBV6-5 to TRBJ1-1; D is possibly TRBD1 (5 bases). The material sequenced was PBMCs. This TCR came from a female donor in good health and CMV-seronegative. CDR3 sequence reads: CASSPPGPYNTEAFF. In nucleotides, the CDR3 is TGTGCCAGCAGTCCTCCAGGGCCATATAACACTGAAGCTTTCTTT.